This TCR beta chain was sequenced in a study of blood T cells in healthy people across ages. General study points: Diversity estimated from one million T cells was considered an underestimate.

This clonotype was recorded at least ten times. What it recognizes is unknown. A second PCR, run for roughly 7 to 12 cycles, used a sample-barcoded 5' primer plus a J-beta primer mix. Each cDNA molecule carried a tag from a template-switch adaptor that contained 12 random nucleotides. TCRdb called the 5' RACE reads again in MiXCR, with one record for every CDR3 protein. Here the sample spans some 1.8 million distinct CDR3 sequences, approximately 40% being singletons. Trimming stripped 11 bases from V and 0 bases from J, with 3 bases between. In germline, CDR1 is MNHNS, CDR2 SASEGT. The CDR3 sequence is 10 residues long.

The receptor comes from a human donor in good health. The chain joins TRBV6-1 to TRBJ2-3; unclear D gene. Sequencing was done on a sample of blood. In DNA, the CDR3 is TGTGCCGCTAGCACAGATACGCAGTATTTT. It is translated as CAASTDTQYF.